This T cell receptor (beta chain) was documented in a study of response to subunit inactivated influenza vaccine. Germline V gene sequence: CDR1 LGHNA, CDR2 YSLEER. The V gene end was trimmed by 4 bases and the J gene end by 4 bases; junction bases not matched to a gene: 7. The CDR3 contains 15 residues. MiXCR, applied by TCRdb to the RT-PCR reads, yields one record per CDR3 protein. The sample carries hundreds of thousands of distinct CDR3 sequences, about 25% recorded once. The receptor was isolated from a man aged 45-60 years who received an inactivated influenza vaccine. This chain uses TRBV4-3 with TRBJ2-1, with TRBD2 matching 7 bases. This specimen consisted of CD4+ T cells sorted from PBMCs, obtained around 5 days after vaccination. The CDR3 reads CASSRSSGPYNEQFF. CDR3 nucleotide sequence: TGCGCCAGCAGCCGATCTAGCGGACCATACAATGAGCAGTTCTTC.